This is a list of T cell receptor beta chains from one sample in a study of blood T cell repertoires in COVID-19. Clones were sequenced by immunoSEQ multiplex PCR, and TCRdb holds only the in-frame ones, with some missing. The sample contains roughly 100,000 clones, over 75% of which appear only once. Sequencing was carried out using peripheral blood. Source of these receptors: a human donor in a cohort sampled during active or convalescent COVID-19. Both conserved end residues are part of each CDR3. A D gene is named only where the DNA matches it firmly. Expanded clones are given a class, and other clones once, few, many or no size at all.

14	TRBV5-5	-	-	TRBJ2-3	CASSPKGGTDTQYF	TGTGCCAGCAGTCCAAAAGGAGGCACAGATACGCAGTATTTT
16	TRBV11-2	-	-	TRBJ2-7	CASSFPRGWSSYEQYF	TGTGCCAGCAGCTTTCCTAGGGGCTGGTCTTCCTACGAGCAGTACTTC
16	TRBV7-2	TRBD2	once	TRBJ2-5	CASSLVGTSYGETQYF	TGTGCCAGCAGCTTAGTCGGGACTAGCTACGGTGAGACCCAGTACTTC
13	TRBV5-1	TRBD2	-	TRBJ2-7	CASSLTRGGEQYF	TGCGCCAGCAGCTTGACCCGGGGGGGGGAGCAGTACTTC
15	TRBV11-2	TRBD2	-	TRBJ2-1	CASSPAGGPYNEQFF	TGTGCCAGCAGCCCAGCGGGGGGCCCATACAATGAGCAGTTCTTC
15	TRBV27	-	large	TRBJ2-7	CASSLSLAPTLEQYF	TGTGCCAGCAGTTTATCCCTAGCGCCCACCCTCGAGCAGTACTTC
14	TRBV7-2	-	-	TRBJ2-7	CASSLGRVSYEQYF	TGTGCCAGCAGCTTAGGGAGGGTCTCCTACGAGCAGTACTTC
14	TRBV6-2/TRBV6-3	TRBD2	once	TRBJ2-5	CASSYGGGVETQYF	TGTGCCAGCAGTTACGGCGGGGGGGTTGAGACCCAGTACTTC
14	TRBV3-1/TRBV3-2	-	-	TRBJ2-2	CASSQDSSVRELFF	TGTGCCAGCAGCCAAGATAGTAGTGTCCGGGAGCTGTTTTTT
14	TRBV7-2	-	-	TRBJ1-2	CASSLVDRVYGYTF	TGTGCCAGCAGCTTAGTGGACAGAGTCTATGGCTACACCTTC
17	TRBV30	TRBD1	-	TRBJ1-1	CAWRGDRGPGTSTEAFF	TGTGCCTGGAGGGGGGACAGGGGCCCCGGGACGTCCACTGAAGCTTTCTTT
15	TRBV7-7	TRBD1	-	TRBJ1-3	CASSPDRGQGNTIYF	TGTGCTAGCAGCCCCGACAGGGGGCAAGGAAACACCATATATTTT
15	TRBV11-2	-	-	TRBJ2-7	CASSLGLVSTYEQYF	TGTGCCAGCAGCTTAGGGTTGGTGAGTACCTACGAGCAGTACTTC
15	TRBV10-3	TRBD2	few	TRBJ2-7	CAISESRGGNYEQYF	TGTGCCATCAGTGAGTCCCGGGGGGGAAACTACGAGCAGTACTTC
16	TRBV9	TRBD1	-	TRBJ1-6	CASSTNRQGEDSPLHF	TGTGCCAGCAGCACCAACCGACAGGGAGAGGATTCACCCCTCCACTTT
16	TRBV13	TRBD1	-	TRBJ1-1	CASRIHRGLLDTEAFF	TGTGCCAGCAGGATTCACAGGGGGCTTTTGGACACTGAAGCTTTCTTT
14	TRBV6-2/TRBV6-3	-	-	TRBJ2-7	CASRPRQDSYEQYF	TGTGCCAGCAGACCTCGACAGGACTCCTACGAGCAGTACTTC
13	TRBV2	TRBD1	-	TRBJ1-4	CASRQGAWEKLFF	TGTGCCAGCCGACAGGGTGCCTGGGAAAAACTGTTTTTT
15	TRBV5-1	TRBD2	-	TRBJ2-2	CASSPGLENTGELFF	TGCGCCAGCAGCCCGGGACTAGAAAACACCGGGGAGCTGTTTTTT
12	TRBV29-1	TRBD2	-	TRBJ2-5	CSANRGEETQYF	TGCAGCGCTAATCGGGGGGAGGAGACCCAGTACTTC
14	TRBV15	-	-	TRBJ1-2	CATSRDLAAYGYTF	TGTGCCACCAGCAGAGATTTGGCGGCTTATGGCTACACCTTC
14	TRBV6-5	-	once	TRBJ1-1	CASSYSMGGAEAFF	TGTGCCAGCAGTTACTCGATGGGCGGGGCTGAAGCTTTCTTT
12	TRBV28	-	-	TRBJ1-2	CASSPGDYGYTF	TGTGCCAGCAGTCCAGGGGACTATGGCTACACCTTC
15	TRBV6-2/TRBV6-3	TRBD2	-	TRBJ2-5	CASSRLAGGQETQYF	TGTGCCAGCAGTCGACTAGCGGGGGGCCAAGAGACCCAGTACTTC
17	TRBV5-1	TRBD1	-	TRBJ1-4	CASSPKHRDRANEKLFF	TGCGCCAGCAGCCCAAAACACCGGGACAGGGCGAATGAAAAACTGTTTTTT